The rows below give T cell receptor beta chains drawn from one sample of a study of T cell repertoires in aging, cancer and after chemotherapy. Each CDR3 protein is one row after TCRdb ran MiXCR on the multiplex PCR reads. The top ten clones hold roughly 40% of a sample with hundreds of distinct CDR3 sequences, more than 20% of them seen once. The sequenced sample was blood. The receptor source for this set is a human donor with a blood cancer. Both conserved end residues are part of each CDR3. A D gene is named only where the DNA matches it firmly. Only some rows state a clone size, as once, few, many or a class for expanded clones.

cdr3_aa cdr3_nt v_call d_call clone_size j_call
CASRGSGEQYF TGTGCCAGCAGGGGAAGTGGGGAGCAGTACTTC TRBV27 NA medium-sized TRBJ2-7
CASSAGTSTDTQYF TGTGCCAGCAGTGCCGGGACTAGCACAGATACGCAGTATTTT TRBV6-1 NA NA TRBJ2-3
CSASNRAGGTTSTDTQYF TGCAGTGCTAGTAACAGGGCGGGAGGGACGACTAGCACAGATACGCAGTATTTT TRBV20-1 TRBD2 NA TRBJ2-3
CASSYQAGDANTGELFF TGTGCCAGCAGTTACCAAGCGGGAGACGCGAACACCGGGGAGCTGTTTTTT TRBV6-6 TRBD2 NA TRBJ2-2
CASSPGREQFF TGTGCCAGCAGTCCGGGACGGGAGCAGTTCTTC TRBV12-3/TRBV12-4 NA medium-sized TRBJ2-1
CASSPIQGYEQQSNTEAFF TGCGCCAGCAGTCCAATCCAGGGTTACGAGCAACAATCGAACACTGAAGCTTTCTTT TRBV23-1 NA NA TRBJ1-1
CASSLRRLGTGELFF TGTGCCAGCAGCTTACGACGACTCGGGACCGGGGAGCTGTTTTTT TRBV7-3 NA medium-sized TRBJ2-2
CASSLRLEGYEQYF TGTGCCAGCAGCTTACGACTAGAGGGCTACGAGCAGTACTTC TRBV7-6 NA medium-sized TRBJ2-7
CSARGGLAGRDTQYF TGCAGTGCTAGAGGAGGACTAGCGGGACGAGATACGCAGTATTTT TRBV20-1 TRBD2 medium-sized TRBJ2-3
CASSLGREQFF TGTGCCAGCAGTTTAGGTCGTGAGCAGTTCTTC TRBV12-3/TRBV12-4 NA large TRBJ2-1
CSGSSGPSYEQYF TGCAGTGGGTCGAGCGGACCTTCCTACGAGCAGTACTTC TRBV20-1 NA few TRBJ2-7
CSARGQGLDNEQFF TGCAGTGCTAGAGGCCAGGGACTCGACAATGAGCAGTTCTTC TRBV20-1 NA medium-sized TRBJ2-1
CSAREPSHLSEQFF TGCAGTGCTAGAGAGCCTAGCCATCTCAGTGAGCAGTTCTTC TRBV20-1 NA medium-sized TRBJ2-1
CSVVGWAGPWGEQFF TGCAGCGTTGTAGGTTGGGCAGGTCCTTGGGGTGAGCAGTTCTTC TRBV29-1 NA NA TRBJ2-1
CASSWGLAGGLDTQYF TGTGCCAGCAGTTGGGGACTAGCGGGAGGGCTAGATACGCAGTATTTT TRBV6-1 TRBD2 NA TRBJ2-3
CASSPKTSGTWFSYNEQFF TGTGCCAGCAGTCCCAAGACTAGCGGGACCTGGTTCTCCTACAATGAGCAGTTCTTC TRBV7-2 TRBD2 medium-sized TRBJ2-1
CSVERDKGEGEQYF TGCAGCGTTGAGCGGGACAAGGGGGAGGGGGAGCAGTACTTC TRBV29-1 NA NA TRBJ2-7
CASSGEGTGRYGYTF TGTGCCAGCAGTGGGGAAGGGACAGGCCGGTATGGCTACACCTTC TRBV27 TRBD1 medium-sized TRBJ1-2
CATSDPLGPTTYNEQFF TGTGCCACCAGTGATCCCCTCGGACCGACCACCTACAATGAGCAGTTCTTC TRBV24-1 NA medium-sized TRBJ2-1
CSATPGTGTRETQYF TGCAGTGCCACTCCCGGGACAGGAACTCGAGAGACCCAGTACTTC TRBV20-1 TRBD1 medium-sized TRBJ2-5
CASSGGRGYEQFF TGTGCCAGCAGCGGGGGTCGCGGGTATGAGCAGTTCTTC TRBV7-2 NA medium-sized TRBJ2-1
CASSPDGTVTYEQYF TGTGCCAGCTCACCTGACGGGACAGTTACCTACGAGCAGTACTTC TRBV7-6 TRBD1 medium-sized TRBJ2-7
CATGEDRGLGETQYF TGTGCCACAGGGGAAGACAGGGGGCTTGGAGAGACCCAGTACTTC TRBV12-3/TRBV12-4 TRBD1 medium-sized TRBJ2-5
CAWSEKSGATGELFF TGTGCCTGGAGTGAGAAGTCCGGGGCCACCGGGGAGCTGTTTTTT TRBV30 NA large TRBJ2-2
CASSADPEGYQPQHF TGTGCCAGCAGTGCGGACCCGGAGGGTTACCAGCCCCAGCATTTT TRBV12-3/TRBV12-4 NA NA TRBJ1-5
CSARVPGLAGGTTSTDTQYF TGCAGTGCGCGCGTACCGGGACTAGCGGGAGGGACGACTAGCACAGATACGCAGTATTTT TRBV20-1 TRBD2 hyperexpanded TRBJ2-3
CASTDRDRVPSTISGTF TGTGCCAGTACGGACCGGGACAGGGTCCCATCAACCATTTCGGGCACCTTC TRBV19 TRBD1 medium-sized TRBJ1-2
CASSLLGGQYSNQPQHF TGTGCCAGCAGCTTGTTGGGGGGACAGTATAGCAATCAGCCCCAGCATTTT TRBV5-6 TRBD1 NA TRBJ1-5
CASSLDGTYEQYF TGTGCCAGCAGCTTAGACGGGACCTACGAGCAGTACTTC TRBV7-2 NA few TRBJ2-7
CASTRGTSGRAHEQYF TGTGCCAGTACCCGGGGGACTAGCGGGAGGGCACACGAGCAGTACTTC TRBV19 TRBD2 NA TRBJ2-7
CASSFGVGAEAFF TGTGCCAGCAGTTTTGGGGTAGGTGCTGAAGCTTTCTTT TRBV12-3/TRBV12-4 NA medium-sized TRBJ1-1
CASSQELGGSSYEQFF TGCGCCAGCAGCCAAGAATTAGGTGGGAGTAGCTATGAGCAGTTCTTC TRBV4-1 NA NA TRBJ2-1
CASSTHELGPDTQYF TGTGCCAGCAGCACCCACGAATTAGGGCCAGATACGCAGTATTTT TRBV11-2 NA NA TRBJ2-3
CASSFRDRGATGELFF TGTGCCAGCAGTTTCCGGGACAGGGGGGCCACCGGGGAGCTGTTTTTT TRBV27 TRBD1 NA TRBJ2-2